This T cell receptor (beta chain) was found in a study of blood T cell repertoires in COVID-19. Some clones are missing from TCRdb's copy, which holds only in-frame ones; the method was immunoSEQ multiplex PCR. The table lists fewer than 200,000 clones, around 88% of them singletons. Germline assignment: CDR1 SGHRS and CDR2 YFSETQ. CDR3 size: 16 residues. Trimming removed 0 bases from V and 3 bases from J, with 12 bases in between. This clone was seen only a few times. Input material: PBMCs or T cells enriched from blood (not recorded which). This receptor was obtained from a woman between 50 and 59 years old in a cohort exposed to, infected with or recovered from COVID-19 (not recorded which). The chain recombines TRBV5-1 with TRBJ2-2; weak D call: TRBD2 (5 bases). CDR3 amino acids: CASSLAESEDTGELFF. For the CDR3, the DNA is TGCGCCAGCAGCTTGGCGGAATCGGAGGACACCGGGGAGCTGTTTTTT.